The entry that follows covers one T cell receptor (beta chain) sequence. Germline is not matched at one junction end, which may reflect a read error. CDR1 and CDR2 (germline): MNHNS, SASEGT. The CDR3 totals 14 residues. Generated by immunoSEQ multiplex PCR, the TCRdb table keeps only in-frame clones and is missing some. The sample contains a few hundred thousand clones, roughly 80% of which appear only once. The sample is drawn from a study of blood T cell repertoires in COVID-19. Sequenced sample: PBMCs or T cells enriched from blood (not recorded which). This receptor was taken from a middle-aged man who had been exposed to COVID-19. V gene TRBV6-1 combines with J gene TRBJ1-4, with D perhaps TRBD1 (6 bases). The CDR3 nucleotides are TGTGCCAGCAGGGAAGGACAGTTTAATGAAAAACTGTTTTTT. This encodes CASREGQFNEKLFF.